This record covers a single T cell receptor (beta chain). This specimen belongs to a study of cytomegalovirus exposure and HLA in healthy donors. The PCR employed 60 Vbeta primers together with 13 Jbeta primers. Here immunoSEQ multiplex PCR was the method, and the copy in TCRdb shows in-frame clones only, minus some. In the table there are about 130,000 clones, 75% to 85% of which are singletons. Germline loops: CDR1 LNHDA, CDR2 SQIVND (reference sequence). The trim removed 5 bases at V and 7 bases at J, leaving 7 bases unmatched. The CDR3 runs 14 residues. Sequencing was performed on PBMCs. The origin of this receptor is a woman in her forties in good health and CMV-seronegative. The rearrangement joins TRBV19 to TRBJ1-5; 8 nucleotides match TRBD1. The CDR3 coding sequence is TGTGCCAGTAGTCCCCGGACAGGGAACCAGCCCCAGCATTTT. It translates to CASSPRTGNQPQHF.